A selection of T cell receptor beta chains follows, all from one sample in a study of response to subunit inactivated influenza vaccine. TCRdb independently ran MiXCR on the RT-PCR reads; one entry per CDR3 protein. The repertoire includes under 850,000 distinct CDR3 sequences, roughly 18% of them detected once, and about a tenth sits in the top ten. Sequences were derived from PBMCs from blood, sampled around 5 days after vaccination. These receptors were collected from a middle-aged man who received an inactivated influenza vaccine. CDR3s include the opening cysteine and the closing phenylalanine or tryptophan. D genes are given only for firm matches. Clone size is stated in some rows and not others, as once, few, many or a class when expanded.

16,TRBV24-1,TRBD1,NA,TRBJ2-4,TGTGCCACCAGTGATTTGGACAGGGGCTTCAAAAACATTCAGTACTTC,CATSDLDRGFKNIQYF
17,TRBV24-1,TRBD1,NA,TRBJ2-3,TGTGCCACCAGTGATTTGTTTTCGACAGGGGGTCCAGATACGCAGTATTTT,CATSDLFSTGGPDTQYF
14,TRBV4-2,NA,few,TRBJ2-5,TGTGCCAGCAGCCAAGGAATAGTCCAAGAGACCCAGTACTTC,CASSQGIVQETQYF
16,TRBV9,NA,once,TRBJ2-1,TGTGCCAGCAGCCCTCCCACCCAGCAAAGCTACACTGAGCAGTTCTTC,CASSPPTQQSYTEQFF
18,TRBV27,TRBD2,few,TRBJ2-3,TGTGCCAGCAGCTATAGCCGCTGGGTAGCGGGAGGGGCAGATACGCAGTATTTT,CASSYSRWVAGGADTQYF
13,TRBV7-9,NA,NA,TRBJ2-2,TGTGCCAGCAGGGAGGGATTTACCGGGGAGCTGTTTTTT,CASREGFTGELFF
15,TRBV7-9,TRBD2,few,TRBJ2-1,TGTGCCAGCAGGAAGGGACTAGCGGGATACAATGAGCAGTTCTTC,CASRKGLAGYNEQFF
14,TRBV20-1,NA,few,TRBJ2-1,TGCAGTGCTAGCTTCTCGGGGGGCGGGAATGAGCAGTTCTTC,CSASFSGGGNEQFF
15,TRBV27,NA,NA,TRBJ2-5,TGCACCAGCAGCCTCTCATCCAGACAGAGGGAGACCCAGTACTTC,CTSSLSSRQRETQYF
15,TRBV29-1,TRBD1,many,TRBJ2-1,TGCAGCGCCTTAACCGGGACAGGGAACTACAATGAGCAGTTCTTC,CSALTGTGNYNEQFF
15,TRBV6-1,TRBD1,few,TRBJ1-4,TGTGCCAGCAGCCCCTCAGGGGGCTGGAATGAAAAACTGTTTTTT,CASSPSGGWNEKLFF
15,TRBV5-1,NA,few,TRBJ2-1,TGCGCCAGCAGCTTGGGGGACCGGACGGGCAATGAGCAGTTCTTC,CASSLGDRTGNEQFF
13,TRBV27,TRBD1,few,TRBJ2-7,TGTGCCATCAGGGACAGCTACACCTACGAGCAGTACTTC,CAIRDSYTYEQYF
15,TRBV12-3/TRBV12-4,NA,few,TRBJ1-5,TGTGCCAGCAGTTTAGTTCCAGAGGCCAATCAGCCCCAGCATTTT,CASSLVPEANQPQHF
20,TRBV6-2/TRBV6-3,TRBD1,few,TRBJ1-5,TGTGCCAGCAGTTACTCCGTCGGGACAGGGGGACTTGTGAACAATCAGCCCCAGCATTTT,CASSYSVGTGGLVNNQPQHF
13,TRBV20-1,NA,few,TRBJ2-7,TGCAGTGCAAGGGACTCCTCTACCTACGAGCAGTACTTC,CSARDSSTYEQYF
13,TRBV29-1,NA,many,TRBJ2-1,TGCAGCGACCAAGCGAATACATGGAATGAGCAGTTCTTC,CSDQANTWNEQFF
14,TRBV20-1,NA,few,TRBJ2-7,TGCAGTGCTAGAAATGACAGGAATACCTACGAGCAGTACTTC,CSARNDRNTYEQYF